Below, one T cell receptor beta chain is given with its context. The protocol was immunoSEQ multiplex PCR, while the TCRdb copy is restricted to in-frame clones and leaves out a portion. The profile covers about 110,000 clones, with roughly 84% appearing a single time and around 4.2% taken by the ten largest. Germline values: CDR1 MNHEY, CDR2 SVGAGI. Trimming pared 6 bases from V and 8 bases from J, leaving 20 bases between. CDR3 length equals 15 residues. The data belong to a study of blood T cell repertoires in COVID-19. Input material: peripheral blood. This sequence was found in a human donor in a cohort sampled during active COVID-19. This chain joins TRBV6-5 and TRBJ1-5, with unresolved D. The CDR3 DNA follows: TGTGCCAGCAGCCCGGGAGGCAGAAGCTTTGAGCCCCAGCATTTT. It is translated as CASSPGGRSFEPQHF.